This T cell receptor (beta chain) comes out of a study of cytomegalovirus exposure and HLA in healthy donors. Study summary: Most genotyped donors, approximately 77% of 300 to 400, had Caucasian-associated genetic ancestry.

Primers for the PCR totalled 60 Vbeta and 13 Jbeta. The repertoire was sequenced with immunoSEQ multiplex PCR; TCRdb's copy has only in-frame clones and lacks some. The sample has 100,000 to 150,000 clones; roughly 70% are singletons. Germline V gene sequence: CDR1 SQVTM, CDR2 ANQGSEA. The CDR3 contains 14 residues. J was trimmed by 5 bases and V by 6 bases; bases with no gene match: 11. Study outcomes and limitations: Most observed TCR sequences were rare, whereas some public TCRs were detected in many donors.

Donors were ostensibly healthy at sampling, although undocumented immune exposures were probable. About this clone: The antigen is unknown.

The sequenced material came from PBMCs. The chain joins TRBV29-1 to TRBJ1-2, with TRBD1 matching over 8 bases. The TCR comes from a middle-aged man in good health and CMV-seropositive. The CDR3 here is CSVAASGGAYGYTF. The CDR3 DNA is TGCAGCGTCGCTGCCTCAGGGGGCGCGTATGGCTACACCTTC.